What follows describes a single T cell receptor (beta chain). As yet, its antigen is unknown. Generated by immunoSEQ multiplex PCR, the TCRdb table keeps only in-frame clones and is missing some. The sample holds about 89,000 clones, about 88% seen once. Trimming removed 7 bases at V and 6 bases at J, with 18 bases between. In germline, CDR1 is MNHNS, CDR2 SASEGT. The CDR3 is made up of 14 amino acids. These data belong to a study of OX40 agonist ivuxolimab in advanced cancers. Findings and caveats of the study: The authors also found low normalized T-cell clonal expansion in some nonresponders. CD8+ T cells showed, on average, more clonal expansion than CD4+ cells. At 0.1 to 3.0 mg/kg and by week 6, CD4+ and CD8+ T cells in the blood had expanded clonally.

This material consisted of CD4+ or CD8+ T cells sorted from blood, taken in a trial of the OX40 agonist ivuxolimab. The J gene is TRBJ2-5, the V gene TRBV6-1, with D possibly being TRBD2 (6 bases). The source of this sequence is an adult with an advanced solid tumor such as melanoma, head and neck, liver or kidney cancer. CDR3 region: CASTEGGTGQTQYF. In DNA, the CDR3 is TGTGCCAGCACCGAGGGCGGGACTGGGCAGACCCAGTACTTC.